This T cell receptor beta chain was identified in a study of T cell responses to AZD1222 COVID-19 vaccine. Clones were read by immunoSEQ multiplex PCR, and TCRdb kept only the in-frame ones, dropping some. The repertoire holds some 150,000 clones, with around 85% as singletons. This clone is a singleton in its sample. CDR3 size: 11 residues. The ends were cut back, 2 bases at V and 13 bases at J, with 6 bases in the middle. Germline loops: CDR1 LGHDT, CDR2 YNNKEL (reference sequence). The sequencing used peripheral blood, collected 28 days after the second dose of the MenACWY control vaccine. This rearrangement joins TRBV3-1 (or the pseudogene TRBV3-2) to TRBJ1-6; D remains ambiguous. This receptor was taken from an adult who received the MenACWY meningococcal vaccine as a control. In DNA, the CDR3 is TGTGCCAGCAGCCAATACGGTCCCCTCCACTTT. It yields the protein CASSQYGPLHF.